This T cell receptor beta chain was sequenced for a study of technical replicates of blood from several donors. In germline, CDR1 is SGHRS, CDR2 YFSETQ. The CDR3 spans 14 residues. Trimming cost V 2 bases and J 8 bases; bases outside gene matches: 5. This clone showed up just once. This table comes from immunoSEQ multiplex PCR, and its TCRdb copy is limited to in-frame clones, with some not included. The sample includes roughly 15,000 clones, roughly 86% of them seen just once. The rearrangement joins TRBV5-1 to TRBJ1-4; TRBD1 agrees at 8 bases. The TCR was taken from a human donor in good health. The sequenced material came from PBMCs. The CDR3 is CASSLTGGEEKLFF. The CDR3 DNA reads TGCGCCAGCAGCTTAACAGGGGGTGAGGAAAAACTGTTTTTT.